This T cell receptor (beta chain) was captured in a study of cytomegalovirus exposure and HLA in healthy donors. With 60 Vbeta and 13 Jbeta primers, the PCR was carried out. Some clones are missing from TCRdb's copy, which holds only in-frame ones; the method was immunoSEQ multiplex PCR. The repertoire holds approximately 120,000 clones, roughly a tenth seen once, with 4.6% in the top ten. With 1 base removed from V and 4 bases from J, the gap between germline ends came to 11 bases. Germline V gene lookup returns CDR1 SGHVS and CDR2 FQNEAQ. The CDR3 has 14 residues. This clonotype was obtained from a woman younger than 30 in good health and CMV-seropositive. The source material was PBMCs. The chain couples TRBV7-8 to TRBJ2-7; D remains ambiguous. This CDR3 is CASSLDWSVYEQYF. The CDR3 nucleotides are TGTGCCAGCAGCTTAGACTGGTCGGTGTACGAGCAGTACTTC.